These 22 T cell receptor beta chains came from one sample sequenced in a study of blood T cell repertoires in COVID-19. The method was immunoSEQ multiplex PCR; TCRdb's version includes in-frame clones alone and lacks a portion of them. Of fewer than 350,000 clones in the sample, around 85% were seen once. The sequencing sample was made of PBMCs or T cells enriched from blood (not recorded which). These receptors came from a woman under 40 who had been exposed to COVID-19.

About this clone: Other DNA sequences in the same sample also yield this CDR3. The chain links TRBV28 to TRBJ1-5, with D perhaps matching TRBD1 (6 bases). Germline-derived CDR1 and CDR2 are MDHEN and SYDVKM. V was cut by 1 base and J by 4 bases, with 11 bases left in between. This CDR3 contains 15 residues. The CDR3 nucleotides are TGTGCCAGCAGTTTATCATCAGGGACAAATCAGCCCCAGCATTTT. Its protein product is CASSLSSGTNQPQHF.

V usage is TRBV2 and J usage is TRBJ2-1; TRBD2 aligns across 8 bases. V was clipped by 7 bases and J by 7 bases; unmatched bases: 6. CDR1 and CDR2 from the germline V gene are SNHLY and FYNNEI. The CDR3 covers 13 residues. CDR3 in amino acids: CASTTGLGNEQFF. DNA for the CDR3: TGTGCCAGCACAACGGGACTAGGAAATGAGCAGTTCTTC.

This chain links TRBV18 with TRBJ1-1; D is undetermined. Trimming removed 5 bases at V and 3 bases at J, with 13 bases between. CDR3 length: 14 residues. CDR1 and CDR2 (germline): KGHSH, LQKENI. In nucleotides, the CDR3 is TGTGCCAGCTCAGGGAGGGATCCTTACACTGAAGCTTTCTTT. This codes for CASSGRDPYTEAFF.

The genes are TRBV3-1 (or the pseudogene TRBV3-2) and TRBJ1-4, with 11 bases lining up with TRBD1. CDR1 and CDR2 (germline): LGHDT, YNNKEL (reference sequence). This CDR3 spans 16 amino acids. With 4 bases clipped from V and 10 bases from J, the junction kept 11 bases outside the gene matches. CDR3 region: CASSPGQGAFSVKLFF. DNA of the CDR3: TGTGCCAGCAGCCCCGGACAGGGGGCGTTCAGTGTAAAACTGTTTTTT.

For this clone: Within the sample, other DNA sequences also encode this same CDR3. V and J are TRBV3-1 (or the pseudogene TRBV3-2) and TRBJ1-2; the D is unclear. V lost 1 base, J lost 1 base, and 7 bases lay in between. Germline CDR1 is LGHDT and CDR2 is YNNKEL (reference sequence). This CDR3 contains 14 residues. For the CDR3, the DNA is TGTGCCAGCAGCCAAGGTATTCGTAACTATGGCTACACCTTC. As protein: CASSQGIRNYGYTF.

CDR3 DNA: TGTGCCAGCAGCTTGGAGTCTGGACAGGGAAACATTCAGTACTTC. This sequence encodes CASSLESGQGNIQYF. This chain uses TRBV5-4 with TRBJ2-4; 8 nucleotides line up with TRBD1. Germline V lookup: CDR1 SGHNT, CDR2 YYREEE (reference sequence). V lost 0 bases, J lost 6 bases, and 5 bases stayed unmatched. The CDR3 length is 15 residues.

The chain uses TRBV7-2 and TRBJ2-5; tentatively, D is TRBD1 (5 bases). V lost 6 bases and J lost 5, with 13 bases in between. This CDR3 spans 13 amino acids. Looked up from germline, CDR1 is SGHTA and CDR2 is FQGNSA. The chain's CDR3 is CASSHSKGETQYF. The CDR3 DNA reads as TGTGCCAGCAGTCACTCTAAGGGGGAGACCCAGTACTTC.

This clone came up once. J is TRBJ1-1 and V is TRBV2; D remains unclear. Germline-derived CDR1 and CDR2 are SNHLY and FYNNEI. Trimming cost V 4 bases and J 0 bases, with 9 bases left between them. The CDR3 is 14 amino acids. In nucleotides, the CDR3 is TGTGCCAGCAGTGTGCTAGAAATGAACACTGAAGCTTTCTTT. Translated, it gives CASSVLEMNTEAFF.

This rearrangement joins TRBV6-5 to TRBJ2-3; maybe TRBD1 (5 bases). Germline CDR1 and CDR2: MNHEY and SVGAGI. The CDR3 spans 15 residues. Trimming cost V 2 bases and J 3 bases, with 12 bases left between them. The CDR3 sequence is CASSYGPPGTDTQYF. The CDR3 DNA is TGTGCCAGCAGTTACGGTCCCCCAGGGACAGATACGCAGTATTTT.

This clone showed up just a few times. CDR3 nucleotides: TGTGCCAGCAGTTCCTACAGGGGGCAATATGGCTACACCTTC. Protein product: CASSSYRGQYGYTF. The chain links TRBV28 to TRBJ1-2, with TRBD1 matching over 9 bases. The CDR3 has 14 residues. CDR1 is MDHEN and CDR2 is SYDVKM in the germline V gene. Germline trimming cut 4 bases from V and 5 bases from J; bases unmatched to any gene: 5.

The chain is built from TRBV4-1 and TRBJ2-1; a weak D match, TRBD1 (6 bases). CDR3 length: 16 amino acids. The germline V and J ends were trimmed by 0 bases and 4 bases, with 13 bases remaining between them. Germline CDR1 MGHRA, CDR2 YSYEKL. DNA of the CDR3: TGCGCCAGCAGCCAAGATTCACAGGGATCATACAATGAGCAGTTCTTC. As protein: CASSQDSQGSYNEQFF.

The rearrangement joins TRBV2 to TRBJ2-7, with 7 bases aligning to TRBD1. Germline V gene sequence: CDR1 SNHLY, CDR2 FYNNEI. The CDR3 has 13 residues. V shed 8 bases, J shed 0 bases, and the junction held 4 bases outside the gene matches. In DNA form, the CDR3 reads TGTGCCAGCTCAGGGGGTCCCTCCTACGAGCAGTACTTC. The encoded protein is CASSGGPSYEQYF.

This clone is a singleton in its sample. This chain joins TRBV5-1 and TRBJ2-1, with TRBD2 identical over 9 bases. V gave up 3 bases and J gave up 0 bases; unmatched junction bases: 13. Germline V gene data show CDR1 as SGHRS and CDR2 as YFSETQ. This CDR3 region has 19 residues. CDR3 amino acids: CASSSGTSLYASSYNEQFF. In nucleotides, the CDR3 is TGCGCCAGCAGCTCCGGGACTAGCCTTTACGCGAGCTCCTACAATGAGCAGTTCTTC.

For the CDR3, the DNA is TGTGCCAGCAGTCGAGGTACTAGTTCCTACAATGAGCAGTTCTTC. It is translated as CASSRGTSSYNEQFF. This sequence joins TRBV27 and TRBJ2-1, with D possibly matching TRBD2 (5 bases). CDR3 length equals 15 residues. Germline CDR1 and CDR2: MNHEY and SMNVEV (reference sequence). V shed 5 bases and J shed 1 base, with 12 bases lying between them.

The chain joins TRBV3-1 (or the pseudogene TRBV3-2) to TRBJ1-5; D not certain. Trimming took off 5 bases at V and 5 bases at J, with 10 bases between the two ends. This CDR3 has 13 residues. Germline CDR1 reads LGHDT; CDR2 reads YNNKEL (reference sequence). CDR3 coding DNA: TGTGCCAGCAGCTACCAGCGGGATCAGCCCCAGCATTTT. Its translation is CASSYQRDQPQHF.

This rearrangement joins TRBV29-1 to TRBJ2-5, with a weak D call TRBD1 (5 bases). From germline, CDR1 is SQVTM and CDR2 ANQGSEA. The V gene lost 5 bases and the J gene lost 5 bases, with 12 bases spanning the gap. This CDR3 is 12 amino acids long. CDR3 bases: TGCAGCGTTATCAGGGATGAGGAGACCCAGTACTTC. It yields the protein CSVIRDEETQYF.

As DNA, the CDR3 is TGTGCCAGCAGCCTTCAACGGAGGGGACTAGCGGAAACCGGGGAGCTGTTTTTT. Translated, it gives CASSLQRRGLAETGELFF. The V and J genes are TRBV11-3 and TRBJ2-2; 11 nucleotides agree with TRBD2. Losses at the gene ends were 5 bases for V and 5 bases for J; bases not matched to a gene: 13. CDR3 length: 18 amino acids. CDR1 is SGHNT and CDR2 is YENEEA in the germline V gene.

In this sample, this clone turned up once. The rearrangement joins TRBV28 to TRBJ1-1; D unclear. Trimming left V 7 bases short and J 1 base short, with 10 bases between. This CDR3 comprises 13 residues. Germline values: CDR1 MDHEN, CDR2 SYDVKM. CDR3: CASNRVGNTEAFF. The CDR3 region has the DNA TGTGCCAGCAATCGGGTTGGGAACACTGAAGCTTTCTTT.

In nucleotides, the CDR3 is TGTGCCAGCAGTTCCGAGGGGGCCCCGGGCTATGGCTACACCTTC. Protein: CASSSEGAPGYGYTF. This chain uses TRBV27 with TRBJ1-2; TRBD1 aligns across 7 bases. This CDR3 spans 15 amino acids. V dropped 4 bases and J dropped 4; count of bases not matched to a gene: 9. Germline assignment: CDR1 MNHEY and CDR2 SMNVEV (reference sequence).

J is TRBJ2-7 and V is TRBV18; D call uncertain. CDR1 and CDR2 from the germline V gene are KGHSH and LQKENI. V lost 3 bases, J lost 7 bases, and 13 bases lay in between. The CDR3 sequence is 13 residues long. The CDR3 sequence: CASSPQPSREQYF. As DNA, the CDR3 is TGTGCCAGCTCACCTCAACCCTCTCGGGAGCAGTACTTC.

The chain combines TRBV9 with TRBJ2-1, with TRBD2 matching over 7 bases. The length of the CDR3 is 15 residues. The V gene's germline CDR1 is SGDLS and CDR2 YYNGEE. Trimming at V came to 2 bases and at J to 6 bases, leaving 8 bases not matched to a gene. The CDR3 DNA is TGTGCCAGCAGCGTCCTCCCGGGGGGAGGCAATGAGCAGTTCTTC. It specifies CASSVLPGGGNEQFF.

The chain combines TRBV27 with TRBJ2-5; 7 bases map to TRBD2. From germline, CDR1 is MNHEY and CDR2 SMNVEV (reference sequence). The CDR3 is 14 residues long. J lost 5 bases, V lost 5 bases, and 8 bases had no gene match. The CDR3 region has the DNA TGTGCCAGCAGTCTGACTAGCCTTGGGGAGACCCAGTACTTC. Its translation is CASSLTSLGETQYF.